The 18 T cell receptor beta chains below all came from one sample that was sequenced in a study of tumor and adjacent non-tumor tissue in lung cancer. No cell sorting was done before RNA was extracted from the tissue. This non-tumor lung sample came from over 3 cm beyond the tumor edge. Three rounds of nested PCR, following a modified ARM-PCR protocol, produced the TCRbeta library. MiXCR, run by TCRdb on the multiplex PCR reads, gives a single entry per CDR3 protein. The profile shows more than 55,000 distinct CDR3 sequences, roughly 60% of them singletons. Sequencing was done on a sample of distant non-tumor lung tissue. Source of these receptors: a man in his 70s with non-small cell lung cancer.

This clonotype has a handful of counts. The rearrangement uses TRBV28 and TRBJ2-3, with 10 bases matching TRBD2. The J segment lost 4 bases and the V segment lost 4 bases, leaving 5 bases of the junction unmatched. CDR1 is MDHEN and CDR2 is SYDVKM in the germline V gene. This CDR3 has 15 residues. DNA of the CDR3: TGTGCCAGCAGTTCCCCAGCGGGAGGGTCAGATACGCAGTATTTT. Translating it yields CASSSPAGGSDTQYF.

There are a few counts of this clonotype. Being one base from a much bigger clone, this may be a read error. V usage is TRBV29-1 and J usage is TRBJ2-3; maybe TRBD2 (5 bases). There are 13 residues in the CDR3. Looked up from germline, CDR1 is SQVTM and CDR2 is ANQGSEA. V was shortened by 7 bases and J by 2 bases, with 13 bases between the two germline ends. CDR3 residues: CSGLWRATDTQYF. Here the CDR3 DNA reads TGCAGCGGGCTCTGGCGGGCCACAGATACGCAGTATTTT.

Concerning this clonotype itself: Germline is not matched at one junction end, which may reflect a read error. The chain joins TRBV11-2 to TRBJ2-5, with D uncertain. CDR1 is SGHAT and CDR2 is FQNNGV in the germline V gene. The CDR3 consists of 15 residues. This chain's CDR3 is CDSSLERESQETQYF. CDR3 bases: TGTGACAGCAGCTTAGAGAGAGAGTCCCAAGAGACCCAGTACTTC.

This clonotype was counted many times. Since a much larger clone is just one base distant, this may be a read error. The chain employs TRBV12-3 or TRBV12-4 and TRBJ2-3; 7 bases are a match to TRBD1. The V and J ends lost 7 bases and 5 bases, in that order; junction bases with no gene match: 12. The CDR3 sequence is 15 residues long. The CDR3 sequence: CASNRQGNPGDTQYF. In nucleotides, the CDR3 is TGTGCCAGCAATCGACAGGGAAATCCTGGAGATACGCAGTATTTT.

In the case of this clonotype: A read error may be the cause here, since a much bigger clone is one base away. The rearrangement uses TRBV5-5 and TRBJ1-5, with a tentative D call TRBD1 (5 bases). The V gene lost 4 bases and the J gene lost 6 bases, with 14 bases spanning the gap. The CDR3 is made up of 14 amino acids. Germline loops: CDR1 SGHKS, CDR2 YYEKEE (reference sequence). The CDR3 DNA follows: TGTGCCAGCAGCCCGGACATCCTCTGTCAGCCCCAGCATTTT. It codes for CASSPDILCQPQHF. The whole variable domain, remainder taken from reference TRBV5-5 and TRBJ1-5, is DAGVTQSPTHLIKTRGQQVTLRCSPISGHKSVSWYQQVLGQGPQFIFQYYEKEERGRGNFPDRFSARQFPNYSSELNVNALLLGDSALYLCASSPDILCQPQHFGDGTRLSIL.

The CDR3 is CASSLGGTYGYTF. The CDR3 DNA reads as TGTGCCAGCAGCTTGGGGGGGACCTATGGCTACACCTTC. The chain links TRBV7-9 to TRBJ1-2; a possible D gene is TRBD1 (5 bases). The CDR3 loop spans 13 amino acids. CDR1 and CDR2 from the germline V gene are SEHNR and FQNEAQ (reference sequence). V lost 3 bases to trimming and J lost 4 bases, with 9 bases between them.

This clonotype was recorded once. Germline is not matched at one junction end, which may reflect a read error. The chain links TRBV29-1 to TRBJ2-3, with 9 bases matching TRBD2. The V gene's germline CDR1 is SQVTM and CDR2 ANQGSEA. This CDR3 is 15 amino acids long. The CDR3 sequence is CSVRISGSRSDAQYF. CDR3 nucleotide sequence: TGCAGCGTGAGGATTAGCGGGAGTCGCTCAGATGCGCAGTATTTT.

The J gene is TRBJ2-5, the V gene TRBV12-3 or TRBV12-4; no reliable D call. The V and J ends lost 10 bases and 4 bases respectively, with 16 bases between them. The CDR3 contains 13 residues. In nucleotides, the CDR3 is TGTGCCAACAGCCTCGTAGCCGGAGAGACCCAGTACTTC. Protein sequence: CANSLVAGETQYF.

The CDR3 protein is CACKSHQRSSGELFF. CDR3 coding DNA: TGTGCCTGCAAATCGCATCAGCGGAGCAGCGGGGAGCTGTTTTTT. The genes are TRBV28 and TRBJ2-2; D possibly corresponds to TRBD2 (5 bases). The CDR3 spans 15 residues. With 11 bases removed from V and 7 bases from J, the gap between germline ends came to 23 bases. CDR1 and CDR2 from the germline V gene are MDHEN and SYDVKM. The variable domain in full, completed from reference TRBV28 and TRBJ2-2, reads DVKVTQSSRYLVKRTGEKVFLECVQDMDHENMFWYRQDPGLGLRLIYFSYDVKMKEKGDIPEGYSVSREKKERFSLILESASTNQTSMYLCACKSHQRSSGELFFGEGSRLTVL.

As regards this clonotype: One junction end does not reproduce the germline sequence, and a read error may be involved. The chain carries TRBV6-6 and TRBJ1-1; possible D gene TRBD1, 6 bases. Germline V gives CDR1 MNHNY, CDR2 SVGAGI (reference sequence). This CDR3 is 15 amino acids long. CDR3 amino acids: CARSFAFRGSTEAFF. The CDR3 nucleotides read TGTGCCAGGAGTTTCGCGTTCAGGGGAAGCACTGAAGCTTTCTTT.

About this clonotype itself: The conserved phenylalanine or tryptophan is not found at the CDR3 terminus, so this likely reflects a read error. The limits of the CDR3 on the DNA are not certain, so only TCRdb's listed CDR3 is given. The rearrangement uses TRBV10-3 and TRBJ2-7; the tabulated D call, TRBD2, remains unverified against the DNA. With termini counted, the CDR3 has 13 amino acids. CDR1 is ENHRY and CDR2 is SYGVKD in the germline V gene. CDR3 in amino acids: CASLAGDSYERYS.

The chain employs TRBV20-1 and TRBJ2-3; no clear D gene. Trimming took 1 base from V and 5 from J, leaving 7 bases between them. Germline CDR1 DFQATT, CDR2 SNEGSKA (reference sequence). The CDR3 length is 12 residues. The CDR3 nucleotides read TGCAGTGCTAGAGTTAGCCAAGATACGCAGTATTTT. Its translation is CSARVSQDTQYF.

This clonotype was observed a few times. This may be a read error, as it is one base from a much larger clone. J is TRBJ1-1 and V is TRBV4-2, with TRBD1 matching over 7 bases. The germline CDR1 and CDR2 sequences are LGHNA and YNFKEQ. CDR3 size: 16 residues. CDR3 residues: CACSQPQGTANTEAFF. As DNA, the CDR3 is TGTGCCTGCAGCCAGCCCCAAGGGACAGCGAACACTGAAGCTTTCTTT.

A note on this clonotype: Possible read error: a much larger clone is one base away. The chain's CDR3 is CASSEASRGADTQYF. The CDR3 region has the DNA TGTGCCAGCAGTGAAGCTAGCAGGGGGGCAGATACGCAGTATTTT. This chain connects TRBV6-1 to TRBJ2-3; possible D gene TRBD1, 7 bases. Germline CDR1 reads MNHNS; CDR2 reads SASEGT. V was clipped by 0 bases and J by 4 bases, with 11 bases between them. This CDR3 contains 15 residues.

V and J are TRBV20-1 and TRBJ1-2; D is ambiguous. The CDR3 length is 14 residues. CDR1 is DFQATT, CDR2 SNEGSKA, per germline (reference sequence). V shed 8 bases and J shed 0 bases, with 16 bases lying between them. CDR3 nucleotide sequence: TGCAGTACTATCGTTACTGGGACTAACTATGGCTACACCTTC. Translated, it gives CSTIVTGTNYGYTF.

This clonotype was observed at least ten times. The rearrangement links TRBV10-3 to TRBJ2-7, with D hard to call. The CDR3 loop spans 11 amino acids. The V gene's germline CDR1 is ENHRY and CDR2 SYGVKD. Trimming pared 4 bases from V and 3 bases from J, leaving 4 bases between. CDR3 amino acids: CAISGFYEQYF. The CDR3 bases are TGTGCCATCAGTGGGTTCTACGAGCAGTACTTC.

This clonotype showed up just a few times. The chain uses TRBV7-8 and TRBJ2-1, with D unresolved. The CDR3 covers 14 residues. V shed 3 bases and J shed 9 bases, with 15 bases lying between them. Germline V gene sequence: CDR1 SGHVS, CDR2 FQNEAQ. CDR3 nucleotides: TGTGCCAGCAGCTTTGGATCACACGGTACTGAGCAGTTCTTC. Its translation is CASSFGSHGTEQFF.

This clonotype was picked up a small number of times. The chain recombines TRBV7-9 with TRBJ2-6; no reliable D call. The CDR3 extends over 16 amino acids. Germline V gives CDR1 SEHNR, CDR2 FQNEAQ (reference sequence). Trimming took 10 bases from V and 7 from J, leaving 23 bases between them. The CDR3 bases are TGTGCCAACGCGCAACGCGACCTGATAGGTGCCAACGTCCTGACTTTC. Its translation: CANAQRDLIGANVLTF.